The 24 T cell receptor beta chains listed next were all sequenced from one sample in a study of preoperative IRX-2 immunotherapy in early breast cancer. Sequencing was performed with immunoSEQ multiplex PCR; in TCRdb, only in-frame clones are kept and a portion is missing. Of approximately 100,000 clones in the sample, 70% to 90% were seen once. The treatment is: preoperative locoregional IRX-2 cytokine immunotherapy. The sample was tumor tissue, taken after IRX-2 immunotherapy. The origin of the receptors is a human donor with breast cancer.

This chain's CDR3 is CASSILGYEQFF. The CDR3 DNA reads as TGTGCCAGTAGTATACTGGGGTATGAGCAGTTCTTC. The chain couples TRBV19 to TRBJ2-1; D ambiguous. The germline CDR1 and CDR2 sequences are LNHDA and SQIVND (reference sequence). V lost 2 bases to trimming and J lost 8 bases, with 7 bases between them. The CDR3 totals 12 residues. Full variable domain (rest looked up from reference TRBV19 and TRBJ2-1): DGGITQSPKYLFRKEGQNVTLSCEQNLNHDAMYWYRQDPGQGLRLIYYSQIVNDFQKGDIAEGYSVSREKKESFPLTVTSAQKNPTAFYLCASSILGYEQFFGPGTRLTVL.

This clone showed up just a few times. The chain links TRBV6-8 to TRBJ2-7; TRBD2 aligns across 7 bases. J gave up 7 bases and V 7 bases, and 22 bases lay outside the gene matches. Per the germline V gene, CDR1 is MNHGY and CDR2 is SAAAGT. This CDR3 is built from 17 residues. The CDR3 protein is CASTLTGGLAAIEEQYF. In nucleotides, the CDR3 is TGTGCCAGCACCCTAACTGGCGGCCTAGCGGCAATCGAGGAGCAGTACTTC.

This chain connects TRBV6-8 to TRBJ2-5; 11 bases fit TRBD2. CDR1 MNHGY and CDR2 SAAAGT come from the germline V gene. J lost 1 base, V lost 2 bases, and 6 bases had no gene match. This CDR3 comprises 17 residues. The CDR3 loop is CASSYPGLAASQETQYF. As DNA, the CDR3 is TGTGCCAGCAGTTACCCGGGACTAGCGGCTTCCCAAGAGACCCAGTACTTC.

This sequence joins TRBV6-8 and TRBJ1-2, with a possible D match to TRBD1 (6 bases). In germline, CDR1 is MNHGY, CDR2 SAAAGT. V lost 4 bases and J lost 1, with 13 bases in between. The CDR3 extends over 15 amino acids. DNA of the CDR3: TGTGCCAGCAGTTTTGGACAGTCCCTTAACTATGGCTACACCTTC. The encoded protein is CASSFGQSLNYGYTF.

The genes are TRBV7-8 and TRBJ2-1; D is ambiguous. Germline V gene lookup returns CDR1 SGHVS and CDR2 FQNEAQ. The V end was cut by 3 bases, the J end by 4 bases, with 10 bases between. This CDR3 is built from 14 residues. The CDR3 nucleotides read TGTGCCAGCAGCTTCATGTCCTATTACAATGAGCAGTTCTTC. Its protein is CASSFMSYYNEQFF.

This chain connects TRBV10-2 to TRBJ1-1; D unresolved. Trimming removed 7 bases at V and 1 base at J, with 13 bases between. Germline values: CDR1 WSHSY, CDR2 SAAADI. The CDR3 spans 14 residues. CDR3 amino acids: CASTNHIRNTEAFF. In nucleotides, the CDR3 is TGCGCCAGCACTAACCATATCAGGAACACTGAAGCTTTCTTT.

The chain employs TRBV19 and TRBJ1-2, with D tentatively TRBD1 (5 bases). Per the germline V gene, CDR1 is LNHDA and CDR2 is SQIVND (reference sequence). CDR3 length: 13 amino acids. V lost 3 bases and J lost 5, with 10 bases in between. The chain's CDR3 is CASSILGPYGYTF. CDR3 DNA: TGTGCCAGTAGTATCCTGGGACCGTATGGCTACACCTTC.

This chain connects TRBV6-8 to TRBJ2-5; D perhaps matches TRBD1 (5 bases). V was clipped by 6 bases and J by 1 base, with 6 bases between them. This CDR3 has 12 amino acids. The germline gives CDR1 MNHGY, CDR2 SAAAGT. The CDR3 sequence: CASSQGQETQYF. Here the CDR3 DNA reads TGTGCCAGCAGCCAGGGCCAAGAGACCCAGTACTTC.

This clone occurred a few times. The V gene is TRBV5-1, the J gene TRBJ1-1; tentatively, D is TRBD1 (5 bases). This CDR3 has 15 residues. Germline lookup yields CDR1 SGHRS and CDR2 YFSETQ. Trimming took 0 bases from V and 0 from J, leaving 9 bases between them. The CDR3: CASSLEGRLNTEAFF. The CDR3 bases are TGCGCCAGCAGCTTGGAGGGGAGGCTGAACACTGAAGCTTTCTTT.

The chain has TRBV5-1 and TRBJ1-1; the D gene is possibly TRBD1 (5 bases). The CDR3 is 16 residues long. Germline V gene lookup returns CDR1 SGHRS and CDR2 YFSETQ. The germline V and J ends were trimmed by 5 bases and 5 bases, with 22 bases remaining between them. CDR3 region: CASRYDGRGVETEAFF. The CDR3 DNA sequence: TGCGCCAGCAGGTACGACGGAAGGGGAGTTGAGACTGAAGCTTTCTTT.

This clone was seen once. J is TRBJ2-7 and V is TRBV6-8; no clear D. The CDR3 is 16 amino acids. With 5 bases removed from V and 1 base from J, the gap between germline ends came to 18 bases. Germline V gene data show CDR1 as MNHGY and CDR2 as SAAAGT. CDR3 residues: CASSALTQLVSYEQYF. CDR3 coding DNA: TGTGCCAGCAGTGCCCTGACCCAATTGGTGTCCTACGAGCAGTACTTC.

The chain recombines TRBV5-1 with TRBJ1-3; tentative D call: TRBD1 (6 bases). Looked up from germline, CDR1 is SGHRS and CDR2 is YFSETQ. The CDR3 covers 16 residues. Trimming removed 6 bases from V and 8 bases from J, with 24 bases in between. This CDR3 is CASTPPYRARRDTIYF. The CDR3 DNA reads TGCGCCAGCACCCCACCTTACAGGGCGCGGAGAGACACCATATATTTT.

The genes are TRBV6-8 and TRBJ2-5, with TRBD1 as a possible D gene (6 bases). V was trimmed by 2 bases and J by 4 bases, leaving 14 bases between them. The CDR3 is made up of 15 amino acids. Looked up from germline, CDR1 is MNHGY and CDR2 is SAAAGT. This CDR3 is CASSYGGQQGETQYF. CDR3 DNA: TGTGCCAGCAGTTACGGGGGACAACAGGGAGAGACCCAGTACTTC.

This rearrangement joins TRBV14 to TRBJ2-7; D possibly corresponds to TRBD1 (5 bases). V lost 4 bases and J 2 bases, leaving 6 bases between the germline ends. CDR1 is SGHDN and CDR2 is FVKESK in the germline V gene. The CDR3 length is 12 residues. The CDR3 spells CASSRGPYEQYF. The CDR3 region has the DNA TGTGCCAGCAGCCGGGGCCCCTACGAGCAGTACTTC. Full variable domain (outside the CDR3, taken from reference TRBV14 and TRBJ2-7): EAGVTQFPSHSVIEKGQTVTLRCDPISGHDNLYWYRRVMGKEIKFLLHFVKESKQDESGMPNNRFLAERTGGTYSTLKVQPAELEDSGVYFCASSRGPYEQYFGPGTRLTVT.

The chain uses TRBV7-1 and TRBJ1-1, with 8 bases aligning to TRBD1. TRBV7-1 falls under the ORF class, with uncertain function. The CDR3 runs 14 residues. V lost 5 bases and J lost 3; bases outside the gene matches: 5. CDR3 coding DNA: TGTGCCAGCAGCAAGGACAGGGTGGACACTGAAGCTTTCTTT. This sequence encodes CASSKDRVDTEAFF.

The chain links TRBV6-7 to TRBJ2-7, with TRBD1 identical over 7 bases. TRBV6-7 qualifies as an ORF whose function is uncertain. V was clipped by 6 bases and J by 2 bases; unmatched bases: 10. The CDR3 has 15 amino acids. DNA for the CDR3: TGTGCCAGCAGCCTCCCCCGACAGGGAACCTACGAGCAGTACTTC. Its protein product is CASSLPRQGTYEQYF.

This clone appeared a single time. The rearrangement links TRBV5-1 to TRBJ1-5, with 10 bases lining up with TRBD1. Germline loops: CDR1 SGHRS, CDR2 YFSETQ. The CDR3 contains 17 residues. The ends lost 4 bases at V and 0 bases at J; junction bases unmatched: 7. Written as DNA, the CDR3 is TGCGCCAGCAGCCCCGGGACAGGGGACTATAGCAATCAGCCCCAGCATTTT. This encodes CASSPGTGDYSNQPQHF. The variable domain in full, completed from reference TRBV5-1 and TRBJ1-5, reads KAGVTQTPRYLIKTRGQQVTLSCSPISGHRSVSWYQQTPGQGLQFLFEYFSETQRNKGNFPGRFSGRQFSNSRSEMNVSTLELGDSALYLCASSPGTGDYSNQPQHFGDGTRLSIL.

CDR3: CASSWGQPPWEQYF. In DNA, the CDR3 is TGTGCCAGCAGTTGGGGACAGCCCCCTTGGGAGCAGTACTTC. The chain carries TRBV6-8 and TRBJ2-7; 7 bases map to TRBD1. Trimming cost V 4 bases and J 7 bases; bases outside gene matches: 10. Germline V gene sequence: CDR1 MNHGY, CDR2 SAAAGT. This CDR3 is 14 amino acids long.

This rearrangement joins TRBV6-8 to TRBJ2-7; TRBD2 is a possible D gene (6 bases). Trimming shortened V by 4 bases and J by 0 bases, and 19 bases separated the two germline ends. The CDR3 length is 17 residues. CDR1 MNHGY and CDR2 SAAAGT come from the germline V gene. CDR3 sequence reads: CASSSNLGTGSSYEQYF. The DNA of the CDR3 is TGTGCCAGCAGTTCGAATCTAGGGACTGGAAGCTCCTACGAGCAGTACTTC.

The V gene is TRBV5-1, the J gene TRBJ2-7; TRBD1 might be the D (6 bases). Trimming stripped 0 bases from V and 0 bases from J, with 10 bases between. The germline V gene encodes CDR1 SGHRS and CDR2 YFSETQ. CDR3 length: 15 amino acids. The CDR3 DNA sequence: TGCGCCAGCAGCTTGGACAGGGATTACTCCTACGAGCAGTACTTC. Amino acid sequence: CASSLDRDYSYEQYF.

The J gene is TRBJ1-2, the V gene TRBV19; unclear D gene. The CDR3 runs to 12 residues. V lost 5 bases and J lost 4, with 8 bases in between. Germline assignment: CDR1 LNHDA and CDR2 SQIVND (reference sequence). The CDR3 region has the DNA TGTGCCAGTAGTTCTGAACCCTATGGCTACACCTTC. Translating gives CASSSEPYGYTF.

The gene calls are TRBV6-9 and TRBJ2-2; the match to TRBD2 covers 11 bases. Germline V lookup: CDR1 MNHGY, CDR2 SVAAGI. The length of the CDR3 is 15 residues. The V and J ends lost 2 bases and 6 bases, in that order; junction bases with no gene match: 2. The CDR3 bases are TGTGCCAGCAGTTATACTAGCGGGAGTTCCGGGGAGCTGTTTTTT. As protein: CASSYTSGSSGELFF.

J is TRBJ1-1 and V is TRBV19, with 7 bases that match TRBD1. The CDR3 loop spans 15 amino acids. CDR1 LNHDA and CDR2 SQIVND come from the germline V gene (reference sequence). J gave up 0 bases and V 6 bases, and 7 bases lay outside the gene matches. The CDR3 reads CASRRQGGVNTEAFF. Written as DNA, the CDR3 is TGTGCCAGTAGGCGACAGGGTGGAGTGAACACTGAAGCTTTCTTT.

Remarks on this clone: Other nucleotide sequences from this sample produce the same CDR3. The gene calls are TRBV19 and TRBJ2-3, with a weak D call TRBD2 (5 bases). Germline-derived CDR1 and CDR2 are LNHDA and SQIVND (reference sequence). The CDR3 runs 13 residues. Trimming shortened V by 3 bases and J by 2 bases, and 6 bases separated the two germline ends. The CDR3 bases are TGTGCCAGTAGTATCGGGGTCACAGATACGCAGTATTTT. It is translated as CASSIGVTDTQYF. Looking up the rest from reference TRBV19 and TRBJ2-3 gives the full variable domain: DGGITQSPKYLFRKEGQNVTLSCEQNLNHDAMYWYRQDPGQGLRLIYYSQIVNDFQKGDIAEGYSVSREKKESFPLTVTSAQKNPTAFYLCASSIGVTDTQYFGPGTRLTVL.